A selection of T cell receptor beta chains follows, all from one sample in a study of response to subunit inactivated influenza vaccine. MiXCR, run by TCRdb on the RT-PCR reads, gives a single entry per CDR3 protein. The sample has about 540,000 distinct CDR3 sequences, approximately 24% seen once. The data were also submitted as part of a second study, on T cells expressing NK-cell markers.

The starting material was CD4+ T cells sorted from PBMCs, obtained roughly 12 days after vaccination. The source is a man aged 50-59 years who received an inactivated influenza vaccine. The CDR3 runs from the conserved cysteine through the conserved F or W. Fields, in order: clone size, D gene, V gene, J gene, CDR3 protein, CDR3 DNA. The D gene is left open where the match is weak. The listing skips clone size in some rows; elsewhere it reads once, few, many or a size class.

.,TRBD1,TRBV6-1,TRBJ2-1,CASRGTGGHEQFF,TGTGCCAGCAGGGGGACAGGGGGACATGAGCAGTTCTTC
once,TRBD1,TRBV7-2,TRBJ2-7,CASSTGQGFSEQYF,TGTGCCAGCAGCACCGGACAGGGATTCTCCGAGCAGTACTTC
many,.,TRBV6-1,TRBJ1-5,CAGSLEGNQPQHF,TGTGCCGGTAGTCTAGAAGGTAATCAGCCCCAGCATTTT
few,.,TRBV28,TRBJ1-2,CASGGGGDNYGYTF,TGTGCCAGCGGGGGGGGCGGGGATAACTATGGCTACACCTTC
.,.,TRBV11-1,TRBJ2-7,CASSDTGLYEQYF,TGTGCCAGCAGCGATACAGGACTCTACGAGCAGTACTTC
.,.,TRBV20-1,TRBJ2-7,CSASPRDPTYEQYF,TGCAGTGCTAGCCCCCGAGACCCCACCTACGAGCAGTACTTC
few,.,TRBV2,TRBJ2-7,CASSIGGAGEQYF,TGTGCCAGCAGTATCGGAGGTGCCGGCGAGCAGTACTTC
few,.,TRBV12-3/TRBV12-4,TRBJ1-3,CASTASSPSGNTIYF,TGTGCCAGCACCGCCTCGAGCCCCTCTGGAAACACCATATATTTT
.,.,TRBV27,TRBJ2-4,CASSLGGKNIQYF,TGTGCCAGCAGTTTAGGAGGAAAAAACATTCAGTACTTC
.,.,TRBV29-1,TRBJ1-4,CSARDHNGEKLFF,TGCAGCGCTAGGGACCACAATGGGGAAAAACTGTTTTTT
few,TRBD2,TRBV9,TRBJ2-1,CASSSGLAGPQFF,TGTGCCAGCAGCTCAGGACTAGCGGGACCCCAGTTCTTC
.,TRBD1,TRBV12-3/TRBV12-4,TRBJ2-5,CASRPGQVVETQYF,TGTGCCAGCAGGCCGGGACAGGTGGTAGAGACCCAGTACTTC
.,.,TRBV2,TRBJ1-5,CASSDEINQPQHF,TGTGCCAGCAGTGATGAGATAAATCAGCCCCAGCATTTT
few,.,TRBV5-1,TRBJ1-1,CASSLAGVLLNTEAFF,TGCGCCAGCAGCTTGGCGGGGGTCCTCCTGAACACTGAAGCTTTCTTT
few,.,TRBV6-2/TRBV6-3,TRBJ1-5,CASSNQKTVYSNQPQHF,TGTGCCAGCAGTAACCAGAAGACAGTTTATAGCAATCAGCCCCAGCATTTT
many,TRBD2,TRBV5-1,TRBJ2-7,CASQPGGNYEQYF,TGCGCCAGCCAACCGGGGGGAAACTACGAGCAGTACTTC